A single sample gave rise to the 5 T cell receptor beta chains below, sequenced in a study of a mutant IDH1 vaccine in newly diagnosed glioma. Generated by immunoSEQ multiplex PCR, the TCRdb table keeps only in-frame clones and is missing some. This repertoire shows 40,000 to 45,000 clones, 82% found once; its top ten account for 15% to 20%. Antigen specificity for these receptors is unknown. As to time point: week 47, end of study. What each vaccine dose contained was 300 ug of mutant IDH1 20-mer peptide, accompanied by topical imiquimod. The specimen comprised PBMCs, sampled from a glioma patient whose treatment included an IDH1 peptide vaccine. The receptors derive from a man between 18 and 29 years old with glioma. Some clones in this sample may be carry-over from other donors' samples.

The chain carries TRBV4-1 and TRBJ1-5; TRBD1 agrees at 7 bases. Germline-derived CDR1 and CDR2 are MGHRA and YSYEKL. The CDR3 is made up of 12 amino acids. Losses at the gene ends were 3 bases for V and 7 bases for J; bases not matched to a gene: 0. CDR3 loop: CASSQTGQPQHF. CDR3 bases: TGCGCCAGCAGCCAGACAGGGCAGCCCCAGCATTTT.

The CDR3 DNA follows: TGTGCCAGCAGTTTGGTTGGAGGGTACGAGCAGTACTTC. Its translation: CASSLVGGYEQYF. The chain joins TRBV27 to TRBJ2-7, with D perhaps TRBD2 (6 bases). The CDR3 contains 13 residues. The germline V and J ends were trimmed by 3 bases and 4 bases, with 10 bases remaining between them. Germline CDR1 and CDR2: MNHEY and SMNVEV (reference sequence).

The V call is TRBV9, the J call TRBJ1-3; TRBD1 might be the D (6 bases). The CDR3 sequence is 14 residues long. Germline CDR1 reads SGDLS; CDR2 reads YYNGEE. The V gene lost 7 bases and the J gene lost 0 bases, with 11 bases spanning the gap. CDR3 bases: TGTGCCAGCCGCGGGGGGCACTCTGGAAACACCATATATTTT. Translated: CASRGGHSGNTIYF.

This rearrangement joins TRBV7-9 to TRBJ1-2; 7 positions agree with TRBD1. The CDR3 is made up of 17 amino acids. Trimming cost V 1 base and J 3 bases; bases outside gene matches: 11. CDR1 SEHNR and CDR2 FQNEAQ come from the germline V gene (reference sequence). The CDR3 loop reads CASSLVRGGTEYYGYTF. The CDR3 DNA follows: TGTGCCAGCAGCTTAGTCAGGGGGGGAACTGAATACTATGGCTACACCTTC.

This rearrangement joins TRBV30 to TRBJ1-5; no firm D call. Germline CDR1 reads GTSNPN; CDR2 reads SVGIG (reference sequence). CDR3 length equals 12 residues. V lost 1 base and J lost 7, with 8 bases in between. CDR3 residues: CAWSDDGQPQHF. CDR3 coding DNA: TGTGCCTGGAGTGACGATGGGCAGCCCCAGCATTTT.